Presented here are 17 T cell receptor beta chains from one specimen sequenced in a study of identical twins. TCRdb recomputed calls from the 5' RACE reads with MiXCR, one row per CDR3 protein. Of roughly 1,500,000 distinct CDR3 sequences listed, about 31% were seen once; the top ten hold 0.27%. The sequencing sample was made of cord blood. The origin of the receptors is a newborn girl in good health.

The CDR3 protein is CASSFSGLSSYNEQFF. In nucleotides, the CDR3 is TGTGCCAGCAGCTTTTCAGGGCTTAGCTCCTACAATGAGCAGTTCTTC. This sequence joins TRBV7-8 and TRBJ2-1; a weak D match, TRBD1 (5 bases). The V gene lost 3 bases and the J gene lost 0 bases, with 12 bases spanning the gap. The germline gives CDR1 SGHVS, CDR2 FQNEAQ. CDR3 length equals 16 residues.

The chain joins TRBV7-2 to TRBJ1-4; weak D call: TRBD1 (5 bases). Germline-derived CDR1 and CDR2 are SGHTA and FQGNSA. V lost 9 bases and J lost 5, with 19 bases in between. The CDR3 runs to 15 residues. The CDR3 DNA is TGTGCCAGAACAGGTAGACAAAGGCCCAATGAAAAACTGTTTTTT. This gives the protein CARTGRQRPNEKLFF.

The chain couples TRBV12-3 or TRBV12-4 to TRBJ2-5; TRBD2 is a possible D gene (5 bases). V shed 7 bases and J shed 2 bases, with 20 bases lying between them. The length of the CDR3 is 16 residues. CDR3 sequence: CASNSGVGHRQETQYF. Here the CDR3 DNA reads TGTGCCAGCAATTCCGGGGTCGGGCACCGACAAGAGACCCAGTACTTC.

The chain combines TRBV6-1 with TRBJ1-1; 8 bases map to TRBD1. The germline V gene has CDR1 MNHNS and CDR2 SASEGT. The ends lost 7 bases at V and 4 bases at J; junction bases unmatched: 11. This CDR3 has 15 residues. CDR3 bases: TGTGCCAGCACTAGAGACAGGGGAATAATCACTGAAGCTTTCTTT. Translating it yields CASTRDRGIITEAFF.

The chain is built from TRBV6-5 and TRBJ2-2; D is unclear. The length of the CDR3 is 13 residues. Germline CDR1 reads MNHEY; CDR2 reads SVGAGI. The germline V and J ends were trimmed by 6 bases and 4 bases, with 9 bases remaining between them. The DNA of the CDR3 is TGTGCCAGCAGACGCGACGTCACCGGGGAGCTGTTTTTT. It yields the protein CASRRDVTGELFF.

This clonotype turned up a few times. This rearrangement joins TRBV3-1 to TRBJ2-4, with 9 positions matching TRBD1. V lost 3 bases, J lost 5 bases, and 14 bases stayed unmatched. CDR1 and CDR2 from the germline V gene are LGHDT and YNNKEL (reference sequence). The CDR3 is made up of 18 amino acids. The CDR3 loop reads CASSHPRDRAMGENIQYF. The CDR3 coding sequence is TGTGCCAGCAGCCACCCTCGGGACAGGGCGATGGGGGAAAACATTCAGTACTTC.

In this sample, this clonotype turned up a few times. The rearrangement uses TRBV12-3 or TRBV12-4 and TRBJ1-1; 9 nucleotides agree with TRBD1. J gave up 4 bases and V 7 bases, and 7 bases lay outside the gene matches. The CDR3 totals 14 residues. The CDR3 is CASTLDRGGTEAFF. CDR3 DNA: TGTGCCAGCACCCTGGACAGGGGAGGCACTGAAGCTTTCTTT.

In its sample, this clonotype was seen a few times. The gene calls are TRBV9 and TRBJ2-1; D is possibly TRBD1 (7 bases). Between the trimmed V and J ends, which lost 0 bases and 7 bases, there was a span of 11 bases. From germline, CDR1 is SGDLS and CDR2 YYNGEE. The CDR3 is 14 amino acids. DNA for the CDR3: TGTGCCAGCAGCGTAGCTCCAGGGGGGAATGAGCAGTTCTTC. This gives the protein CASSVAPGGNEQFF.

The V gene is TRBV29-1, the J gene TRBJ1-1; TRBD1 might be the D (6 bases). Trimming removed 6 bases at V and 0 bases at J, with 11 bases between. Germline CDR1 and CDR2: SQVTM and ANQGSEA. This CDR3 comprises 13 residues. CDR3 sequence reads: CSVQGTMNTEAFF. CDR3 sequence (DNA): TGCAGCGTCCAGGGGACGATGAACACTGAAGCTTTCTTT.

The rearrangement links TRBV20-1 to TRBJ1-5; TRBD1 might be the D (5 bases). Trimming removed 8 bases at V and 11 bases at J, with 13 bases between. Germline V CDR1 and CDR2: DFQATT, SNEGSKA (reference sequence). The CDR3 sequence is 10 residues long. For the CDR3, the DNA is TGCAGTCCCAAGGGGAACGCCCAGCATTTT. Amino acids: CSPKGNAQHF.

Details on this clonotype: The junction shows a germline mismatch at one end, possibly a read error. This rearrangement joins TRBV20-1 to TRBJ2-1, with D perhaps being TRBD1 or TRBD2 (5 bases each). The length of the CDR3 is 15 residues. Germline V gene lookup returns CDR1 DFQATT and CDR2 SNEGSKA (reference sequence). CDR3 sequence reads: CSARVGEGWYNKQFF. The DNA of the CDR3 is TGCAGTGCTAGAGTAGGAGAGGGGTGGTACAATAAGCAGTTCTTC.

This clonotype occurred a few times. The chain joins TRBV18 to TRBJ2-5, with 11 bases that match TRBD2. Germline V gene data show CDR1 as KGHSH and CDR2 as LQKENI. The V and J ends lost 6 bases and 3 bases, in that order; junction bases with no gene match: 3. The CDR3 has 14 residues. CDR3 nucleotides: TGTGCCAGCTCCAAGGGACTAGCGGAAGAGACCCAGTACTTC. It codes for CASSKGLAEETQYF.

This chain uses TRBV30 with TRBJ1-2; TRBD1 aligns across 7 bases. From germline, CDR1 is GTSNPN and CDR2 SVGIG (reference sequence). The V and J ends lost 3 bases and 7 bases, in that order; junction bases with no gene match: 11. This CDR3 has 14 residues. The CDR3 nucleotides are TGTGCCTGGAGGGAGACAGGGATCGTCGGTGGCTACACCTTC. This encodes CAWRETGIVGGYTF.

The genes are TRBV20-1 and TRBJ1-5; a possible D gene is TRBD1 (6 bases). The V and J ends lost 4 bases and 6 bases respectively, with 13 bases between them. This CDR3 is built from 13 residues. Germline V gene sequence: CDR1 DFQATT, CDR2 SNEGSKA (reference sequence). Here the CDR3 DNA reads TGCAGTGCTATCCCCGGACAGCCTCAGCCCCAGCATTTT. Protein sequence: CSAIPGQPQPQHF.

This clonotype came up a few times. The chain employs TRBV4-1 and TRBJ1-1, with TRBD1 matching 9 bases. The CDR3 extends over 15 amino acids. Germline values: CDR1 MGHRA, CDR2 YSYEKL. The ends lost 2 bases at V and 3 bases at J; junction bases unmatched: 4. This chain's CDR3 is CASSQTGGADTEAFF. The CDR3 nucleotides read TGCGCCAGCAGCCAAACAGGGGGCGCGGACACTGAAGCTTTCTTT.

This clonotype was seen only a few times. V usage is TRBV12-3 or TRBV12-4 and J usage is TRBJ2-7; 8 nucleotides line up with TRBD2. With V trimmed by 5 bases and J by 10 bases, 22 bases remained unmatched. CDR3 length: 17 amino acids. CDR3 coding DNA: TGTGCCAGCAGTCCGTCGCCCGGCACTAGCGGCCAAGAGATCCAGTACTTC. This codes for CASSPSPGTSGQEIQYF.

The chain links TRBV11-1 to TRBJ2-5, with D possibly TRBD1 on 5 matching bases. CDR1 SGHAT and CDR2 FQDESV come from the germline V gene (reference sequence). CDR3 size: 14 residues. Between the trimmed V and J ends, which lost 1 base and 11 bases, there was a span of 17 bases. The DNA for the CDR3 is TGTGCCAGCAGCTTAGTTGGGCCAGGGAATGAGCAGTACTTC. This sequence encodes CASSLVGPGNEQYF.